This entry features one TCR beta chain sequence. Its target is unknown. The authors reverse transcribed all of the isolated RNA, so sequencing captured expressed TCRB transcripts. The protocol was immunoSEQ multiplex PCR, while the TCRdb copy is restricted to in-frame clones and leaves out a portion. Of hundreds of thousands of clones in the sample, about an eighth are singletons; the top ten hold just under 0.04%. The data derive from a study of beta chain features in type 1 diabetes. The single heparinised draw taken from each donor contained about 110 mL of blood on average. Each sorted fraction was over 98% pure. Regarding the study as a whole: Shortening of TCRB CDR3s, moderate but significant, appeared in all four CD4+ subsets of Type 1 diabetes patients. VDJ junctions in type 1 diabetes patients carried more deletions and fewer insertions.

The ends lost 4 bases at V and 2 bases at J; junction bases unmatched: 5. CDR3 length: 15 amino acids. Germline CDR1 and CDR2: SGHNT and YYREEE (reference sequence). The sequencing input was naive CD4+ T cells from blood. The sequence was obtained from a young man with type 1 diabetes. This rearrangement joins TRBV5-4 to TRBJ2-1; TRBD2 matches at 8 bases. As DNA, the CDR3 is TGTGCCAGCAGCCCGGGGGGGACTACCTACAATGAGCAGTTCTTC. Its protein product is CASSPGGTTYNEQFF. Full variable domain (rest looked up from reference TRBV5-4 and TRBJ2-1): ETGVTQSPTHLIKTRGQQVTLRCSSQSGHNTVSWYQQALGQGPQFIFQYYREEENGRGNFPPRFSGLQFPNYSSELNVNALELDDSALYLCASSPGGTTYNEQFFGPGTRLTVL.